The 32 T cell receptor beta chains below were found in one sample sequenced in a study of cytotoxic CD8 clonotypes in ibrutinib-treated CLL. The assay was immunoSEQ multiplex PCR, and TCRdb's table has in-frame clones only and misses some. Counted here are some 200,000 clones, around 72% occurring once; the ten biggest clones make up over 10%. Material: PBMCs, obtained after 24 months of ibrutinib treatment. The source of these receptors is a human donor with chronic lymphocytic leukemia.

CDR3 DNA sequence: TGTGCCAGCAGAAGGACCGCCCCTAGGGAGCAGTACTTC. It codes for CASRRTAPREQYF. The chain is built from TRBV28 and TRBJ2-7; D unresolved. CDR1 and CDR2 from the germline V gene are MDHEN and SYDVKM. V was shortened by 6 bases and J by 7 bases, with 16 bases between the two germline ends. The CDR3 has 13 amino acids.

The count of this clone is one. V is TRBV9 and J is TRBJ2-3; D is ambiguous. The germline CDR1 and CDR2 sequences are SGDLS and YYNGEE. This CDR3 has 15 amino acids. The ends were cut back, 0 bases at V and 2 bases at J, with 10 bases in the middle. The CDR3 sequence: CASSVGVGVTDTQYF. DNA for the CDR3: TGTGCCAGCAGCGTAGGAGTAGGCGTCACAGATACGCAGTATTTT.

This chain links TRBV10-1 with TRBJ2-7; possibly TRBD1 for D (5 bases). Deletions cut 7 bases from V and 0 bases from J, with 19 bases between. The CDR3 extends over 16 amino acids. The germline CDR1 and CDR2 sequences are WNHNN and SYGVQD (reference sequence). The CDR3 DNA reads as TGCGCCAGCAATCGAACGAATGACAGAAGCTCCTACGAGCAGTACTTC. It yields the protein CASNRTNDRSSYEQYF.

The chain joins TRBV28 to TRBJ1-1; D unclear. Looked up from germline, CDR1 is MDHEN and CDR2 is SYDVKM. Trimming left V 10 bases short and J 0 bases short, with 9 bases between. The CDR3 consists of 12 residues. The CDR3, as DNA: TGTGCCACCAGGCTTCTGAACACTGAAGCTTTCTTT. Protein sequence: CATRLLNTEAFF.

This clone was counted between two and nine times. The chain has TRBV6-6 and TRBJ1-5; 8 bases are shared with TRBD1. The CDR3 contains 16 residues. Losses at the gene ends were 5 bases for V and 0 bases for J; bases not matched to a gene: 6. The V gene's germline CDR1 is MNHNY and CDR2 SVGAGI (reference sequence). The CDR3 spells CASSLDRAYSNQPQHF. CDR3 coding DNA: TGTGCCAGCAGTCTGGACAGGGCGTATAGCAATCAGCCCCAGCATTTT.

The CDR3 DNA sequence: TGTGCCAGCAGCCTCAGCGGAACTACGCAGTATTTT. As protein: CASSLSGTTQYF. The V gene is TRBV7-8, the J gene TRBJ2-3, with D possibly being TRBD2 (5 bases). V gave up 5 bases and J gave up 8 bases, with 11 bases separating them. This CDR3 is 12 amino acids long. Germline lookup yields CDR1 SGHVS and CDR2 FQNEAQ.

The gene calls are TRBV9 and TRBJ1-3; D unclear. The CDR3 is 12 residues long. Germline CDR1 reads SGDLS; CDR2 reads YYNGEE. The ends were cut back, 3 bases at V and 10 bases at J, with 11 bases in the middle. CDR3: CASSADLLTIYF. DNA for the CDR3: TGTGCCAGCAGCGCGGACCTTTTGACCATATATTTT.

The chain is built from TRBV7-2 and TRBJ2-5; 11 bases match TRBD2. The CDR3 sequence is 15 residues long. Germline-derived CDR1 and CDR2 are SGHTA and FQGNSA. V lost 5 bases, J lost 5 bases, and 7 bases stayed unmatched. The CDR3 coding sequence is TGTGCCAGCAGCATTAGCGGGAGGGCCAGCGAGACCCAGTACTTC. The encoded protein is CASSISGRASETQYF.

The chain links TRBV6-1 to TRBJ2-7, with D perhaps matching TRBD1 or TRBD2 (5 bases each). The CDR3 runs to 15 residues. Deletions cut 2 bases from V and 2 bases from J, with 13 bases between. Germline assignment: CDR1 MNHNS and CDR2 SASEGT. The chain's CDR3 is CASSEPGLGAYEQYF. DNA for the CDR3: TGTGCCAGCAGTGAACCCGGACTGGGGGCCTACGAGCAGTACTTC.

V gene TRBV4-3 combines with J gene TRBJ2-7; TRBD2 is a possible D gene (7 bases). Trimming removed 4 bases at V and 7 bases at J, with 20 bases between. The CDR3 sequence is 15 residues long. Per the germline V gene, CDR1 is LGHNA and CDR2 is YSLEER. In nucleotides, the CDR3 is TGCGCCAGCAGCCTCTTTCTAGCGGAAGGGGGGGAGCAGTACTTC. Translation gives CASSLFLAEGGEQYF.

The table lists this clone with a few counts. V gene TRBV30 combines with J gene TRBJ2-7; TRBD1 aligns across 10 bases. The V segment lost 2 bases and the J segment 6 bases; nucleotides outside the gene matches: 4. This CDR3 region has 13 residues. CDR1 and CDR2 from the germline V gene are GTSNPN and SVGIG (reference sequence). In DNA, the CDR3 is TGTGCCTGGAGTAAGGGACAGGGGTTCGAGCAGTACTTC. Translation gives CAWSKGQGFEQYF.

This chain connects TRBV25-1 to TRBJ2-6; D is perhaps TRBD1 (5 bases). CDR3 length: 18 amino acids. V lost 4 bases and J 0 bases, leaving 16 bases between the germline ends. Germline loops: CDR1 MGHDK, CDR2 SYGVNS. The CDR3 sequence: CASSGYRTLSSGANVLTF. The CDR3 region has the DNA TGTGCCAGCAGTGGGTACAGGACGCTGAGCTCTGGGGCCAACGTCCTGACTTTC.

V and J are TRBV28 and TRBJ2-2; 11 bases are a match to TRBD1. In germline, CDR1 is MDHEN, CDR2 SYDVKM. This CDR3 has 16 residues. The trim removed 5 bases at V and 6 bases at J, leaving 8 bases unmatched. The DNA of the CDR3 is TGTGCCAGCAGTATAACCGGGACAGGGGGTTCCGGGGAGCTGTTTTTT. This gives the protein CASSITGTGGSGELFF.

The chain carries TRBV9 and TRBJ1-2; the D is unclear. V lost 0 bases and J lost 14, with 23 bases in between. Germline V gene sequence: CDR1 SGDLS, CDR2 YYNGEE. CDR3 size: 15 residues. The CDR3 protein is CASSVVLISHHGLTF. The CDR3 DNA follows: TGTGCCAGCAGCGTAGTTCTTATCTCTCACCATGGCTTAACCTTC.

The V gene is TRBV7-8, the J gene TRBJ1-1; 8 bases map to TRBD1. Trimming at V came to 7 bases and at J to 1 base, leaving 17 bases not matched to a gene. Germline loops: CDR1 SGHVS, CDR2 FQNEAQ. There are 18 residues in the CDR3. The CDR3 here is CASTLLFPGQAPNTEAFF. CDR3 nucleotides: TGTGCCAGCACCCTACTATTCCCGGGACAGGCCCCGAACACTGAAGCTTTCTTT.

This clone has a single count. The chain has TRBV25-1 and TRBJ2-1; 7 positions match TRBD1. In germline, CDR1 is MGHDK, CDR2 SYGVNS. With V trimmed by 9 bases and J by 4 bases, 6 bases remained unmatched. The CDR3 contains 13 residues. CDR3 protein: CASRGLRYNEQFF. Here the CDR3 DNA reads TGTGCCAGTAGGGGGCTAAGGTACAATGAGCAGTTCTTC.

V usage is TRBV9 and J usage is TRBJ1-1; D is uncertain. CDR1 and CDR2 from the germline V gene are SGDLS and YYNGEE. Trimming pared 4 bases from V and 4 bases from J, leaving 11 bases between. The CDR3 is made up of 13 amino acids. The chain's CDR3 is CASSIYVGTEAFF. CDR3 nucleotides: TGTGCCAGCAGCATATACGTGGGCACTGAAGCTTTCTTT. Using reference TRBV9 and TRBJ1-1 for the parts outside the CDR3, the full variable domain is DSGVTQTPKHLITATGQRVTLRCSPRSGDLSVYWYQQSLDQGLQFLIQYYNGEERAKGNILERFSAQQFPDLHSELNLSSLELGDSALYFCASSIYVGTEAFFGQGTRLTVV.

The chain links TRBV15 to TRBJ2-1; 8 bases are shared with TRBD1. V lost 0 bases and J lost 7; bases outside the gene matches: 5. Per germline, CDR1 LNHNV and CDR2 YYDKDF (reference sequence). The CDR3 is 15 amino acids. The CDR3 region has the DNA TGTGCCACCAGCAGAGATAGACAGGGGCTTAATGAGCAGTTCTTC. Protein product: CATSRDRQGLNEQFF.

This clone was seen a few times. V usage is TRBV27 and J usage is TRBJ2-7, with D tentatively TRBD2 (7 bases). Germline CDR1 is MNHEY and CDR2 is SMNVEV (reference sequence). V was trimmed by 2 bases and J by 0 bases, leaving 8 bases between them. This CDR3 region has 14 residues. The CDR3 spells CASSLRGASYEQYF. CDR3 nucleotide sequence: TGTGCCAGCAGTTTACGGGGGGCCTCCTACGAGCAGTACTTC.

As concerns this clone: The junction departs from germline at one end; a sequencing error may be responsible. V usage is TRBV2 and J usage is TRBJ1-3; no reliable D call. The CDR3 totals 17 residues. Germline-derived CDR1 and CDR2 are SNHLY and FYNNEI. The CDR3 protein is CASSEGSAISSGNIIYF. In DNA form, the CDR3 reads TGTGCCAGCAGTGAGGGTTCAGCTATTAGCTCTGGAAACATCATATATTTT.

The chain is built from TRBV5-1 and TRBJ2-7; 9 bases line up with TRBD1. The germline V gene encodes CDR1 SGHRS and CDR2 YFSETQ. J lost 5 bases, V lost 4 bases, and 10 bases had no gene match. The length of the CDR3 is 15 residues. The CDR3 coding sequence is TGCGCCAGCAGCGGATCCGGGACAGGGTCCAACGAGCAGTACTTC. Translating gives CASSGSGTGSNEQYF.

The V and J genes are TRBV28 and TRBJ1-5; perhaps TRBD1 as D (6 bases). The CDR3 is 14 amino acids. CDR1 and CDR2 (germline): MDHEN, SYDVKM. V gave up 5 bases and J gave up 3 bases, with 11 bases separating them. The CDR3 DNA is TGTGCCAGCAGTCGCACAGGGACCAATCAGCCCCAGCATTTT. Amino acids: CASSRTGTNQPQHF. The variable domain in full, with the rest retrieved from reference TRBV28 and TRBJ1-5, is DVKVTQSSRYLVKRTGEKVFLECVQDMDHENMFWYRQDPGLGLRLIYFSYDVKMKEKGDIPEGYSVSREKKERFSLILESASTNQTSMYLCASSRTGTNQPQHFGDGTRLSIL.

CDR3 protein: CASSTIAGVTYEQYF. The CDR3 DNA is TGTGCCAGCAGCACAATAGCGGGAGTTACCTACGAGCAGTACTTC. The V gene is TRBV7-9, the J gene TRBJ2-7; 9 positions match TRBD2. V dropped 5 bases and J dropped 2; count of bases not matched to a gene: 7. Germline CDR1 SEHNR, CDR2 FQNEAQ (reference sequence). This CDR3 spans 15 amino acids.

The genes are TRBV4-1 and TRBJ2-1; D is tentatively TRBD1 or TRBD2 (7 bases each). Between the trimmed V and J ends, which lost 0 bases and 5 bases, there was a span of 14 bases. Per the germline V gene, CDR1 is MGHRA and CDR2 is YSYEKL. The CDR3 runs to 16 residues. The CDR3 region has the DNA TGCGCCAGCAGCCAAGATTGGGAGGGGACAGACAATGAGCAGTTCTTC. This sequence encodes CASSQDWEGTDNEQFF.

The CDR3 DNA reads as TGTGCCATCAGATGGACAGGGGGTACAGGAAACACCATATATTTT. This sequence encodes CAIRWTGGTGNTIYF. The rearrangement uses TRBV10-3 and TRBJ1-3; 10 bases agree with TRBD1. This CDR3 comprises 15 residues. Germline V gene sequence: CDR1 ENHRY, CDR2 SYGVKD. The V and J ends lost 6 bases and 4 bases, in that order; junction bases with no gene match: 6.

This chain links TRBV19 with TRBJ1-2; D is undetermined. Germline CDR1 LNHDA, CDR2 SQIVND (reference sequence). Trimming removed 5 bases from V and 7 bases from J, with 11 bases in between. The CDR3 has 12 amino acids. The CDR3 reads CASSPGSLGYTF. CDR3 sequence (DNA): TGTGCCAGTAGTCCCGGGAGTCTTGGCTACACCTTC.

This clone has more than one count but fewer than ten. CDR3 DNA: TGTGCCAGCAGTAGGACAGGGGGCTCCTACAATGAGCAGTTCTTC. Its translation is CASSRTGGSYNEQFF. V and J are TRBV6-4 and TRBJ2-1, with 10 bases matching TRBD1. V was clipped by 5 bases and J by 0 bases; unmatched bases: 1. Germline V lookup: CDR1 MRHNA, CDR2 SNTAGT. The CDR3 has 15 residues.

This clone has more than one count but fewer than ten. The CDR3 protein is CASSRTTSGSYGVGTDTQYF. CDR3 sequence (DNA): TGCGCCAGCAGTCGGACGACTAGCGGGAGTTACGGAGTTGGCACAGATACGCAGTATTTT. V is TRBV10-1 and J is TRBJ2-3, with TRBD2 matching 12 bases. In germline, CDR1 is WNHNN, CDR2 SYGVQD (reference sequence). CDR3 length: 20 residues. J gave up 1 base and V 5 bases, and 16 bases lay outside the gene matches.

V gene TRBV29-1 combines with J gene TRBJ2-5; 8 bases line up with TRBD2. The trim removed 7 bases at V and 2 bases at J, leaving 9 bases unmatched. Per germline, CDR1 SQVTM and CDR2 ANQGSEA. The CDR3 extends over 14 amino acids. CDR3 protein: CSARGLAGQETQYF. The CDR3 bases are TGCAGCGCCCGGGGCTTAGCGGGACAAGAGACCCAGTACTTC.

The CDR3, as DNA: TGCGCCAGCAGCCAAGAATCAGGACAGGGGATATACGAGCAGTACTTC. This encodes CASSQESGQGIYEQYF. The chain couples TRBV4-3 to TRBJ2-7; 9 positions agree with TRBD1. The V gene's germline CDR1 is LGHNA and CDR2 YSLEER. This CDR3 has 16 residues. V lost 0 bases, J lost 4 bases, and 7 bases stayed unmatched.

Only a few counts were recorded for this clone. This chain joins TRBV6-6 and TRBJ1-5, with 12 bases fitting TRBD1. J lost 6 bases, V lost 7 bases, and 4 bases had no gene match. Per germline, CDR1 MNHNY and CDR2 SVGAGI (reference sequence). The CDR3 consists of 14 residues. CDR3 in amino acids: CASKGTGGGQPQHF. The CDR3, as DNA: TGTGCCAGCAAAGGGACAGGGGGCGGTCAGCCCCAGCATTTT.

V gene TRBV9 combines with J gene TRBJ2-7; weak D call: TRBD2 (6 bases). The CDR3 is 15 amino acids. Germline V lookup: CDR1 SGDLS, CDR2 YYNGEE. V was trimmed by 2 bases and J by 3 bases, leaving 15 bases between them. The CDR3 DNA reads as TGTGCCAGCAGCGTCACTAGCTCTCCGGGCTACGAGCAGTACTTC. Its translation is CASSVTSSPGYEQYF.